The 10 T cell receptor beta chains presented below share a single source sample, sequenced in a study of blood T cell repertoires in COVID-19. The data were produced by immunoSEQ multiplex PCR, yet TCRdb's version contains in-frame clones alone and is incomplete. This repertoire shows roughly 12,000 clones, roughly four fifths found once; its top ten account for under 35%. The sample consisted of peripheral blood. The source of these receptors is a human donor in a cohort sampled during active COVID-19.

The chain uses TRBV6-5 and TRBJ2-7, with D possibly matching TRBD2 (5 bases). The length of the CDR3 is 15 residues. Germline values: CDR1 MNHEY, CDR2 SVGAGI. Trimming pared 6 bases from V and 2 bases from J, leaving 17 bases between. The CDR3 loop is CASSATRTGTYEQYF. CDR3 coding DNA: TGTGCCAGCAGCGCCACCCGGACGGGAACCTACGAGCAGTACTTC.

The chain recombines TRBV9 with TRBJ1-6; a weak D match, TRBD1 (6 bases). Trimming cost V 4 bases and J 0 bases, with 8 bases left between them. Germline V gives CDR1 SGDLS, CDR2 YYNGEE. The CDR3 totals 15 residues. The CDR3 region has the DNA TGTGCCAGCAGCCCACAGGGCTCCTATAATTCACCCCTCCACTTT. Its translation is CASSPQGSYNSPLHF.

The rearrangement uses TRBV27 and TRBJ2-1; 7 bases line up with TRBD1. The CDR3 spans 16 residues. Looked up from germline, CDR1 is MNHEY and CDR2 is SMNVEV (reference sequence). The J segment lost 6 bases and the V segment lost 4 bases, leaving 12 bases of the junction unmatched. CDR3 loop: CASSWRLRAGGNEQFF. Written as DNA, the CDR3 is TGTGCCAGCAGTTGGCGGTTGCGGGCAGGGGGCAATGAGCAGTTCTTC.

The gene calls are TRBV7-9 and TRBJ1-5; TRBD1 might be the D (5 bases). CDR3 size: 12 residues. V was shortened by 5 bases and J by 7 bases, with 9 bases between the two germline ends. Germline assignment: CDR1 SEHNR and CDR2 FQNEAQ (reference sequence). The CDR3 DNA is TGTGCCAGCAGCCCAGGGATCCAGCCCCAGCATTTT. This translates into CASSPGIQPQHF. Looking up the rest from reference TRBV7-9 and TRBJ1-5 gives the full variable domain: DTGVSQNPRHKITKRGQNVTFRCDPISEHNRLYWYRQTLGQGPEFLTYFQNEAQLEKSRLLSDRFSAERPKGSFSTLEIQRTEQGDSAMYLCASSPGIQPQHFGDGTRLSIL.

This clone was detected once. The V and J genes are TRBV24-1 and TRBJ2-5; 10 bases are a match to TRBD1. This CDR3 has 16 amino acids. CDR1 KGHDR and CDR2 SFDVKD come from the germline V gene. Losses at the gene ends were 7 bases for V and 5 bases for J; bases not matched to a gene: 12. CDR3 in DNA: TGTGCCACCAGCGCACCCCAGACAGGGGGCCGCGAGACCCAGTACTTC. Translating it yields CATSAPQTGGRETQYF.

This clone rates as large. The chain employs TRBV9 and TRBJ2-7; 9 bases map to TRBD1. Germline-derived CDR1 and CDR2 are SGDLS and YYNGEE. The trim removed 3 bases at V and 2 bases at J, leaving 0 bases unmatched. The CDR3 spans 13 residues. The CDR3 nucleotides read TGTGCCAGCAGCGGACAGGGGGCCTACGAGCAGTACTTC. This encodes CASSGQGAYEQYF.

The rearrangement links TRBV24-1 to TRBJ2-2, with TRBD1 as a possible D gene (5 bases). Germline V gene data show CDR1 as KGHDR and CDR2 as SFDVKD. The CDR3 sequence is 13 residues long. Trimming took off 5 bases at V and 7 bases at J, with 10 bases between the two ends. CDR3 sequence: CATSGEGVGELFF. In DNA, the CDR3 is TGTGCCACCAGTGGGGAAGGGGTCGGGGAGCTGTTTTTT.

The rearrangement uses TRBV12-3 or TRBV12-4 and TRBJ1-1; D is unclear. This CDR3 has 12 amino acids. Trimming pared 3 bases from V and 10 bases from J, leaving 12 bases between. The CDR3 region has the DNA TGTGCCAGCAGTTTCGACACCCCCGGAGCTTTCTTT. Amino acids: CASSFDTPGAFF.

The rearrangement links TRBV2 to TRBJ2-1; 7 bases line up with TRBD2. The CDR3 sequence is 15 residues long. The ends lost 3 bases at V and 5 bases at J; junction bases unmatched: 7. The V gene's germline CDR1 is SNHLY and CDR2 FYNNEI. CDR3 sequence reads: CASSEVTSRNNEQFF. In nucleotides, the CDR3 is TGTGCCAGCAGTGAGGTGACTAGCCGAAACAATGAGCAGTTCTTC.

V and J are TRBV29-1 and TRBJ2-7, with D perhaps TRBD2 (7 bases). Germline lookup yields CDR1 SQVTM and CDR2 ANQGSEA. The V and J ends lost 7 bases and 3 bases respectively, with 16 bases between them. The length of the CDR3 is 13 residues. For the CDR3, the DNA is TGCAGCGCCGGAGGGGGAGGGGGCTACGAGCAGTACTTC. Encoded protein: CSAGGGGGYEQYF.